This T cell receptor beta chain was recorded in a study of blood T cells in healthy people across ages. Losses at the gene ends were 6 bases for V and 1 base for J; bases not matched to a gene: 13. The length of the CDR3 is 19 residues. A second PCR of 7 to 11 cycles used a sample-barcoded 5' primer and a J-beta primer mix. TCRdb analysed the 5' RACE reads with MiXCR anew, one entry per CDR3 protein. The table lists hundreds of thousands of distinct CDR3 sequences, around 41% of them singletons. The chain combines TRBV12-3 or TRBV12-4 with TRBJ2-3; 13 nucleotides line up with TRBD2. The TCR originated in a man aged 80 or over in good health. The sequenced sample was blood. CDR3 DNA sequence: TGTGCCAGCAGCCCGACACGACTAGCGGGAGGCCGGCGCACAGATACGCAGTATTTT. Its protein is CASSPTRLAGGRRTDTQYF.